What follows are 6 T cell receptor beta chains derived from one specimen sequenced in a study of Graves' ophthalmopathy and Graves' hyperthyroidism. RNA transcripts were the source from which TCR beta CDR3 regions were amplified. The library came from an HTBI-primed first-round RT-PCR and a second-round multiplex PCR. MiXCR, run by TCRdb on the multiplex PCR reads, gives a single entry per CDR3 protein. Among 680,000 or so distinct CDR3 sequences, approximately 21% were seen once, and the ten largest hold more than 5.5%. Sequencing input: peripheral blood. These receptors came from a woman aged 18-29 years with stable Graves' hyperthyroidism. Some clones in this sample may be carry-over from other donors' samples.

This clonotype showed up many times. The gene calls are TRBV6-5 and TRBJ2-4, with unresolved D. Germline CDR1 MNHEY, CDR2 SVGAGI. CDR3 size: 15 residues. V was pared by 0 bases and J by 7 bases, with 13 bases between. This CDR3 reads CASSYSVGEMNIQYF. CDR3 DNA sequence: TGTGCCAGCAGTTACTCAGTCGGTGAGATGAACATTCAGTACTTC.

This clonotype appeared a few times. The chain combines TRBV19 with TRBJ2-7; 10 bases agree with TRBD2. CDR3 length: 15 amino acids. V shed 10 bases, J shed 2 bases, and the junction held 11 bases outside the gene matches. Per the germline V gene, CDR1 is LNHDA and CDR2 is SQIVND (reference sequence). Written as DNA, the CDR3 is TGTGCCACCTCAAACCCTAGCGGGAGTACCTACGAGCAGTACTTC. Translated, it gives CATSNPSGSTYEQYF.

The CDR3 DNA follows: TGCGCCAGCAGCTTTGGACTGGAAGCTTTCTTT. It codes for CASSFGLEAFF. The chain employs TRBV5-1 and TRBJ1-1; D is uncertain. Trimming took 2 bases from V and 8 from J, leaving 7 bases between them. CDR3 length: 11 amino acids. Per germline, CDR1 SGHRS and CDR2 YFSETQ.

The rearrangement joins TRBV29-1 to TRBJ2-7, with D maybe TRBD2 (6 bases). The CDR3 runs to 13 residues. Germline lookup yields CDR1 SQVTM and CDR2 ANQGSEA. Between the trimmed V and J ends, which lost 6 bases and 5 bases, there was a span of 17 bases. Here the CDR3 reads CSVDGTGSHEQYF. The CDR3 DNA sequence: TGCAGCGTGGACGGGACTGGAAGCCACGAGCAGTACTTC.

The table lists this clonotype with many counts. This chain links TRBV12-3 or TRBV12-4 with TRBJ2-7; TRBD2 matches 10 bases. The length of the CDR3 is 13 residues. Trimming removed 7 bases from V and 7 bases from J; junction bases left unmatched: 7. DNA of the CDR3: TGTGCCAGCACCAGCGGGAGGGCGAGGGAGCAGTACTTC. Its protein product is CASTSGRAREQYF.

About this clonotype itself: Mismatch with germline at one junction end may stem from a read error. The chain couples TRBV11-2 to TRBJ2-5; 9 bases agree with TRBD1. Germline V gives CDR1 SGHAT, CDR2 FQNNGV. CDR3 length: 16 amino acids. Here the CDR3 reads CASRPIGTGNHETQYF. The CDR3, as DNA: TGTGCCAGCAGGCCAATCGGGACAGGGAACCACGAGACCCAGTACTTC.